Listed here are 21 T cell receptor beta chains from one sample, sequenced in a study of blood T cell repertoires in COVID-19. TCRdb keeps only in-frame clones here, not all; method: immunoSEQ multiplex PCR. The profile shows approximately 320,000 clones, over 85% of them singletons. The sequenced material came from PBMCs or T cells enriched from blood (not recorded which). These receptors originate from a man aged 55 to 70 who had recovered from COVID-19.

The chain links TRBV12-5 to TRBJ1-5; D ambiguous. The CDR3 has 14 residues. V shed 0 bases and J shed 6 bases, with 9 bases lying between them. The germline V gene has CDR1 LGHNT and CDR2 FRNRAP. DNA for the CDR3: TGTGCTAGTGGTTTGGTAGCAGGCTCTCAGCCCCAGCATTTT. Residues: CASGLVAGSQPQHF.

This clone is a singleton in its sample. The chain uses TRBV15 and TRBJ2-1; TRBD2 might be the D (6 bases). V was shortened by 1 base and J by 7 bases, with 14 bases between the two germline ends. The CDR3 has 15 residues. In germline, CDR1 is LNHNV, CDR2 YYDKDF (reference sequence). CDR3 nucleotides: TGTGCCACCAGCAGAGCTGGAACGGGAGTTAATGAGCAGTTCTTC. Its translation is CATSRAGTGVNEQFF.

The V and J genes are TRBV5-1 and TRBJ1-5; D possibly corresponds to TRBD1 (5 bases). This CDR3 has 14 amino acids. The germline V gene encodes CDR1 SGHRS and CDR2 YFSETQ. With 4 bases removed from V and 10 bases from J, the gap between germline ends came to 18 bases. This chain's CDR3 is CASSAGDGTGPQHF. The CDR3 coding sequence is TGCGCCAGCAGCGCGGGGGACGGAACGGGTCCCCAGCATTTT.

The V gene is TRBV9, the J gene TRBJ2-5; 11 bases fit TRBD2. V was clipped by 6 bases and J by 5 bases; unmatched bases: 12. The CDR3 is 16 amino acids. Germline-derived CDR1 and CDR2 are SGDLS and YYNGEE. This CDR3 is CASTVTSGTTFETQYF. The CDR3 DNA sequence: TGTGCCAGCACCGTGACTAGCGGGACCACGTTCGAGACCCAGTACTTC. Using reference TRBV9 and TRBJ2-5 for the parts outside the CDR3, the full variable domain is DSGVTQTPKHLITATGQRVTLRCSPRSGDLSVYWYQQSLDQGLQFLIQYYNGEERAKGNILERFSAQQFPDLHSELNLSSLELGDSALYFCASTVTSGTTFETQYFGPGTRLLVL.

The chain combines TRBV3-1 (or the pseudogene TRBV3-2) with TRBJ2-3, with 7 positions matching TRBD1. The germline V gene has CDR1 LGHDT and CDR2 YNNKEL (reference sequence). Trimming took 4 bases from V and 2 from J; bases not matched to a gene: 6. The CDR3 totals 15 residues. CDR3 coding DNA: TGTGCCAGCAGCCCCTCCGGGACAGCCACAGATACGCAGTATTTT. Its translation is CASSPSGTATDTQYF.

The V and J genes are TRBV6-2 or TRBV6-3 and TRBJ2-7, with a weak D call TRBD2 (5 bases). Trimming left V 2 bases short and J 4 bases short, with 9 bases between. This CDR3 has 13 residues. Germline CDR1 and CDR2: MNHEY and SVGEGT. The CDR3 sequence is CASSYRLQYEQYF. CDR3 in DNA: TGTGCCAGCAGTTACCGACTACAATACGAGCAGTACTTC.

The J gene is TRBJ1-3, the V gene TRBV21-1; the tabulated D call, TRBD1, remains unverified against the DNA. TRBV21-1 is recorded as a pseudogene. The CDR3 contains 15 residues. CDR3 amino acids: CASSPGQGTGNTIYF. The CDR3 nucleotides are TGTGCCAGCAGTCCGGGACAGGGCACTGGAAACACCATATATTTT.

The chain employs TRBV4-1 and TRBJ1-6; maybe TRBD1 (5 bases). Per germline, CDR1 MGHRA and CDR2 YSYEKL. This CDR3 is built from 17 residues. Trimming left V 0 bases short and J 0 bases short, with 9 bases between. The CDR3 loop is CASSQDGGGSYNSPLHF. For the CDR3, the DNA is TGCGCCAGCAGCCAAGATGGGGGGGGCTCCTATAATTCACCCCTCCACTTT.

V and J are TRBV2 and TRBJ1-4; D is possibly TRBD1 (5 bases). CDR3 length: 16 amino acids. Germline V gene sequence: CDR1 SNHLY, CDR2 FYNNEI. Trimming shortened V by 5 bases and J by 4 bases, and 17 bases separated the two germline ends. The CDR3 spells CASSPSMGGVNEKLFF. In nucleotides, the CDR3 is TGTGCCAGCAGTCCATCCATGGGGGGGGTTAATGAAAAACTGTTTTTT. Based on the CDR3 plus reference TRBV2 and TRBJ1-4, the full variable domain is EPEVTQTPSHQVTQMGQEVILRCVPISNHLYFYWYRQILGQKVEFLVSFYNNEISEKSEIFDDQFSVERPDGSNFTLKIRSTKLEDSAMYFCASSPSMGGVNEKLFFGSGTQLSVL.

The gene calls are TRBV20-1 and TRBJ1-1; D is unresolved. The germline CDR1 and CDR2 sequences are DFQATT and SNEGSKA (reference sequence). The CDR3 consists of 11 residues. The CDR3 nucleotides are TGCAGCGTCGGAGTGAACACTGAAGCTTTCTTT. Translation gives CSVGVNTEAFF.

The J gene is TRBJ1-1, the V gene TRBV3-1 (or the pseudogene TRBV3-2); 10 bases are shared with TRBD1. V lost 9 bases, J lost 1 base, and 8 bases stayed unmatched. This CDR3 has 15 residues. Germline lookup yields CDR1 LGHDT and CDR2 YNNKEL (reference sequence). The CDR3 nucleotides are TGTGCCAGTACCGGGACAGGGGCAAGGAACACTGAAGCTTTCTTT. It yields the protein CASTGTGARNTEAFF.

In its sample, this clone was seen once. The chain employs TRBV20-1 and TRBJ2-3; no clear D gene. Germline V lookup: CDR1 DFQATT, CDR2 SNEGSKA (reference sequence). Trimming removed 3 bases from V and 5 bases from J, with 12 bases in between. This CDR3 contains 13 residues. Here the CDR3 DNA reads TGCAGTGCTAGTATGGCCACGGGAGATACGCAGTATTTT. It yields the protein CSASMATGDTQYF.

The chain is built from TRBV11-2 and TRBJ2-1, with TRBD2 matching 10 bases. Trimming removed 1 base from V and 6 bases from J; junction bases left unmatched: 6. The CDR3 consists of 16 residues. Germline V gene data show CDR1 as SGHAT and CDR2 as FQNNGV. This CDR3 is CASSLGLAGDSNEQFF. In nucleotides, the CDR3 is TGTGCCAGCAGCTTAGGTCTAGCGGGGGATTCCAATGAGCAGTTCTTC. Full variable domain (missing parts from reference TRBV11-2 and TRBJ2-1): EAGVAQSPRYKIIEKRQSVAFWCNPISGHATLYWYQQILGQGPKLLIQFQNNGVVDDSQLPKDRFSAERLKGVDSTLKIQPAKLEDSAVYLCASSLGLAGDSNEQFFGPGTRLTVL.

The chain recombines TRBV7-9 with TRBJ1-1; D is possibly TRBD1 (6 bases). The CDR3 is 12 residues long. Germline V gives CDR1 SEHNR, CDR2 FQNEAQ (reference sequence). The ends were cut back, 1 base at V and 8 bases at J, with 8 bases in the middle. Written as DNA, the CDR3 is TGTGCCAGCAGCTTAGGTACAGGGGAAGCTTTCTTT. Protein product: CASSLGTGEAFF.

The chain links TRBV5-1 to TRBJ2-1; 8 nucleotides match TRBD2. Per germline, CDR1 SGHRS and CDR2 YFSETQ. The CDR3 covers 15 residues. V lost 0 bases and J lost 7; bases outside the gene matches: 6. Here the CDR3 DNA reads TGCGCCAGCAGCTTGGGTAGCGGGATAAATAATGAGCAGTTCTTC. As protein: CASSLGSGINNEQFF.

The chain uses TRBV15 and TRBJ2-5, with a tentative D call TRBD2 (5 bases). This CDR3 is built from 14 residues. Germline CDR1 is LNHNV and CDR2 is YYDKDF (reference sequence). V lost 3 bases to trimming and J lost 5 bases, with 13 bases between them. The DNA for the CDR3 is TGTGCCACCAGCAGGGTGAACACGGGGGAGACCCAGTACTTC. It encodes CATSRVNTGETQYF.

The CDR3 sequence: CASSIGTDTGELFF. The CDR3 DNA sequence: TGTGCCAGCAGTATCGGGACAGACACCGGGGAGCTGTTTTTT. The V gene is TRBV6-5, the J gene TRBJ2-2; the match to TRBD1 covers 7 bases. The CDR3 runs to 14 residues. Germline V gene data show CDR1 as MNHEY and CDR2 as SVGAGI. V trimming: 5 bases; J trimming: 3 bases; junction bases outside the gene matches: 3.

With regard to this clone: Within the sample, other DNA sequences also encode this same CDR3. The chain combines TRBV19 with TRBJ2-6; TRBD2 is a possible D gene (5 bases). This CDR3 has 14 residues. V was cut by 5 bases and J by 0 bases, with 5 bases left in between. Germline V gives CDR1 LNHDA, CDR2 SQIVND (reference sequence). CDR3 region: CASSRDSGANVLTF. The CDR3 nucleotides are TGTGCCAGTAGTCGGGACTCTGGGGCCAACGTCCTGACTTTC.

The chain links TRBV18 to TRBJ1-1, with 7 bases aligning to TRBD1. Germline V gene sequence: CDR1 KGHSH, CDR2 LQKENI. The junction had 11 bases not matched to a gene; V was cut back by 3 bases and J by 4 bases. This CDR3 contains 16 residues. The DNA of the CDR3 is TGTGCCAGCTCACCGAGGCCAGGGGGTGAAAGCACTGAAGCTTTCTTT. Translation: CASSPRPGGESTEAFF.

Regarding this clone: Other DNA sequences in the same sample also yield this CDR3. The chain has TRBV28 and TRBJ1-5; possibly TRBD1 for D (5 bases). Germline CDR1 is MDHEN and CDR2 is SYDVKM. Trimming pared 4 bases from V and 0 bases from J, leaving 7 bases between. CDR3 length: 14 amino acids. The CDR3 region is CASSSRVSNQPQHF. The CDR3 DNA is TGTGCCAGCAGTTCCAGGGTTAGCAATCAGCCCCAGCATTTT.

This clone has more than one count but fewer than ten. The V call is TRBV27, the J call TRBJ1-3; weak D call: TRBD1 (5 bases). Germline V gene lookup returns CDR1 MNHEY and CDR2 SMNVEV (reference sequence). This CDR3 contains 15 residues. The ends were cut back, 4 bases at V and 4 bases at J, with 14 bases in the middle. CDR3 sequence reads: CASSSGALGGNTIYF. DNA for the CDR3: TGTGCCAGCAGTTCTGGGGCCTTAGGCGGAAACACCATATATTTT.